This TCR beta chain appears in the sequencing data of a study of a mutant IDH1 vaccine in newly diagnosed glioma. Time point noted: week 35, safety follow-up. Every single dose of the vaccine, 300 ug of mutant IDH1 20-mer peptide, came with topical imiquimod. This CDR3 comprises 15 residues. With V trimmed by 6 bases and J by 3 bases, 9 bases remained unmatched. The germline V gene encodes CDR1 MNHEY and CDR2 SVGAGI. Only in-frame clones appear in the TCRdb table, and some are missing; sequencing was by immunoSEQ multiplex PCR. This table has just under 70,000 clones, roughly 84% appearing once. This clone appeared a single time. Antigen unknown.

The TCR originated in a man aged 18-30 years with glioma. The rearrangement links TRBV6-5 to TRBJ2-7, with TRBD2 matching over 9 bases. The sequencing here drew on PBMCs, taken from a glioma patient whose treatment included an IDH1 peptide vaccine. The CDR3 DNA reads TGTGCCAGCAGCCACAAGGTAGCGGGGGACTACGAGCAGTACTTC. It is translated as CASSHKVAGDYEQYF.